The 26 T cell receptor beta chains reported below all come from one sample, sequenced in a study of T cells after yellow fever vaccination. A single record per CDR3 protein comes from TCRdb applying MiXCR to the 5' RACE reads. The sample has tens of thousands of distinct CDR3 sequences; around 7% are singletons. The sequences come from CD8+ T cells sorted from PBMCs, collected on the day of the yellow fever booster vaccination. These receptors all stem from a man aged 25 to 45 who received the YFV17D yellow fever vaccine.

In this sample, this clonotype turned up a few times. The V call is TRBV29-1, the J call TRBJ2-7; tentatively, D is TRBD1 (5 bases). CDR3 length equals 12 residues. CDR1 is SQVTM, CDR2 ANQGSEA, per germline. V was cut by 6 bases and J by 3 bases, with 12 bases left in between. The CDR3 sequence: CSVATQGYEQYF. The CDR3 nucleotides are TGCAGCGTCGCAACCCAGGGCTACGAGCAGTACTTC.

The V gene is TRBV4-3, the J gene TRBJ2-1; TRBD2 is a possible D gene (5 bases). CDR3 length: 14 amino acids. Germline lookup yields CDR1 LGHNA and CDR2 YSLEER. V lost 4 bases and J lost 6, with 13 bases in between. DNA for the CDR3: TGCGCCAGCAGCCCACCGGCTAGCCCCAATGAGCAGTTCTTC. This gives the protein CASSPPASPNEQFF.

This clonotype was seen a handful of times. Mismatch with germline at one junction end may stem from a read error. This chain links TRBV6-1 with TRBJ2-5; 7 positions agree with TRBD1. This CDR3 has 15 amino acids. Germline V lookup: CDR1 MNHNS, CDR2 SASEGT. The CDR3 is CASSQAGGYQETQYF. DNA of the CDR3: TGTGCCAGCAGTCAAGCAGGGGGTTATCAAGAGACCCAGTACTTC.

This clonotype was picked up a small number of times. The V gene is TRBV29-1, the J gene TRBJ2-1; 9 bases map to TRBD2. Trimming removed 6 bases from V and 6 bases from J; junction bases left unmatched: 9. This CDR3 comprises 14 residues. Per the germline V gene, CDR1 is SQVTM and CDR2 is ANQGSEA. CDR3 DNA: TGCAGCGTCCCACTGGGACTAGCCGGCAATGAGCAGTTCTTC. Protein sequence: CSVPLGLAGNEQFF.

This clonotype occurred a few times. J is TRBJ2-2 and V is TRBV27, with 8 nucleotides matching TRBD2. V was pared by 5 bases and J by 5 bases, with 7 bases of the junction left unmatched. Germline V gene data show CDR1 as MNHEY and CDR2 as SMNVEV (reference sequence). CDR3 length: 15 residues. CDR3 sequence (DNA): TGTGCCAGCAGTCCCTCGGCGGGGGGTACCGGGGAGCTGTTTTTT. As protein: CASSPSAGGTGELFF.

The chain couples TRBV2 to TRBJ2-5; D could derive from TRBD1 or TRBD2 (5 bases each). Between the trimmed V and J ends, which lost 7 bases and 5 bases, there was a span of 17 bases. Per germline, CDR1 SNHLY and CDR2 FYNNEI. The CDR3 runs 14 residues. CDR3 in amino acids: CASKNRGPGETQYF. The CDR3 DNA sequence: TGTGCCAGCAAGAATAGGGGTCCGGGGGAGACCCAGTACTTC.

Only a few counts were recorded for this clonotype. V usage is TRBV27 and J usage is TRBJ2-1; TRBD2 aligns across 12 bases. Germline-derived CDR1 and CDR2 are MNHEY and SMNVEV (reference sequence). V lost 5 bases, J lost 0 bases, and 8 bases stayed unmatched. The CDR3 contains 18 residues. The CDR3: CASSPGTSGSSSYNEQFF. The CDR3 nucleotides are TGTGCCAGCAGTCCGGGGACTAGCGGGTCGAGCTCCTACAATGAGCAGTTCTTC.

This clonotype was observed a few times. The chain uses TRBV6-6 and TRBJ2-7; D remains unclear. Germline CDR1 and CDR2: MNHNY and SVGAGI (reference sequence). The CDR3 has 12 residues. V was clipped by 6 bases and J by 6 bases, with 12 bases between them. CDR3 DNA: TGTGCCAGCAGCGTTATTTTCGGCGAGCAGTACTTC. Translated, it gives CASSVIFGEQYF.

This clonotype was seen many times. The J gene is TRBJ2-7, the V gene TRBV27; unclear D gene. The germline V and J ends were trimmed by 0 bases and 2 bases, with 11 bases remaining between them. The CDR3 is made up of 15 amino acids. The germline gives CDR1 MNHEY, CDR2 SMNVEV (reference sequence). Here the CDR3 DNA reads TGTGCCAGCAGTTTATCGGCCTACGACCCCTACGAGCAGTACTTC. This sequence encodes CASSLSAYDPYEQYF.

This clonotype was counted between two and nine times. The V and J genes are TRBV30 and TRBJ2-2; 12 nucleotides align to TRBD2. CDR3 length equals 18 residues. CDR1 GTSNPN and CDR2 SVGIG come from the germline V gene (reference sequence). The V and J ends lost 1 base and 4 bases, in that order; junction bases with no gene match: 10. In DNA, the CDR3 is TGTGCCTGGAGTGACGGGCTAGCGGGAGGGCATGGCACCGGGGAGCTGTTTTTT. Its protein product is CAWSDGLAGGHGTGELFF.

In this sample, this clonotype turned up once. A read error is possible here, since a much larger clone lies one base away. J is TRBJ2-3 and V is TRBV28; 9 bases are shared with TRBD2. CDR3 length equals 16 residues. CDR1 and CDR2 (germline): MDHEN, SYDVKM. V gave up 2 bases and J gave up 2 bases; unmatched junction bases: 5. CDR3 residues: CASSLDGLAITDTQYF. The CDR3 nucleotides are TGTGCCAGCAGTTTAGACGGACTAGCGATCACAGATACGCAGTATTTT.

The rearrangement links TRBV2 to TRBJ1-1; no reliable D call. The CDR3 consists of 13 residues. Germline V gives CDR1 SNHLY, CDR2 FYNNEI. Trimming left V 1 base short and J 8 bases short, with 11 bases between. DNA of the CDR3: TGTGCCAGCAGTGAAGGGTTAAGTAAAGAAGCTTTCTTT. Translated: CASSEGLSKEAFF. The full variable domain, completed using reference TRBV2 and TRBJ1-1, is EPEVTQTPSHQVTQMGQEVILRCVPISNHLYFYWYRQILGQKVEFLVSFYNNEISEKSEIFDDQFSVERPDGSNFTLKIRSTKLEDSAMYFCASSEGLSKEAFFGQGTRLTVV.

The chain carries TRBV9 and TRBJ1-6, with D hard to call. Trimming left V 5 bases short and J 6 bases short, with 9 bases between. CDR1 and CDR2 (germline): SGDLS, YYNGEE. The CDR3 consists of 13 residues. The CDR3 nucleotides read TGTGCCAGCAGGGGAAGTTCTAATTCACCCCTCCACTTT. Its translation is CASRGSSNSPLHF. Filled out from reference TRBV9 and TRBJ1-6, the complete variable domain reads DSGVTQTPKHLITATGQRVTLRCSPRSGDLSVYWYQQSLDQGLQFLIQYYNGEERAKGNILERFSAQQFPDLHSELNLSSLELGDSALYFCASRGSSNSPLHFGNGTRLTVT.

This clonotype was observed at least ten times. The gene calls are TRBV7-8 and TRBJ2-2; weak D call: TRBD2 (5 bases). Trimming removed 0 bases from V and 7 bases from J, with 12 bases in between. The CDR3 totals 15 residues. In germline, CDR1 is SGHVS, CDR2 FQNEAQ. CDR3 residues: CASSLAPLGGGELFF. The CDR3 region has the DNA TGTGCCAGCAGCTTAGCTCCCCTCGGAGGCGGGGAGCTGTTTTTT.

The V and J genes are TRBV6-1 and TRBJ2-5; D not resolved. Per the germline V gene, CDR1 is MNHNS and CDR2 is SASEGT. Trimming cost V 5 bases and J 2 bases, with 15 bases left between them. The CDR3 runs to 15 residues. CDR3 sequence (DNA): TGTGCCAGCAGTAGAGTATGGGATGCTCAAGAGACCCAGTACTTC. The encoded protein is CASSRVWDAQETQYF.

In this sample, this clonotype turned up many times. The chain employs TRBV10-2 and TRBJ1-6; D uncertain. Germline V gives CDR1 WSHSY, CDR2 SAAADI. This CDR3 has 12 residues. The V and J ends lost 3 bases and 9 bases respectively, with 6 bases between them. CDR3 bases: TGCGCCAGCAGTGATGTGGGTTCACCCCTCCACTTT. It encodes CASSDVGSPLHF.

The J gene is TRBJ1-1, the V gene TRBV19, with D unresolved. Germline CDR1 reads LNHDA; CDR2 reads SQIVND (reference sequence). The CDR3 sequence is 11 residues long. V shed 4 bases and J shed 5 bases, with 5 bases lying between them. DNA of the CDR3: TGTGCCAGTAGTAAAAGGACTGAAGCTTTCTTT. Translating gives CASSKRTEAFF.

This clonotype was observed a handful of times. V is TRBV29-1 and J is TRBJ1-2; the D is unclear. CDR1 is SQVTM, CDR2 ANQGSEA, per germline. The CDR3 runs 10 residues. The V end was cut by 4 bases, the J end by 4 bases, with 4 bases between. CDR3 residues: CSVVSYGYTF. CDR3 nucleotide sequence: TGCAGCGTTGTTAGCTATGGCTACACCTTC.

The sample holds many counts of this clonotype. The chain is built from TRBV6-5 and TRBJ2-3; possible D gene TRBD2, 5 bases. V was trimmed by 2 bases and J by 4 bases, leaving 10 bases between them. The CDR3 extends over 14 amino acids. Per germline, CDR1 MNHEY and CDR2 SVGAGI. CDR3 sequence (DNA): TGTGCCAGCAGTTACGGGAGAGAGGCAGATACGCAGTATTTT. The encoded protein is CASSYGREADTQYF.

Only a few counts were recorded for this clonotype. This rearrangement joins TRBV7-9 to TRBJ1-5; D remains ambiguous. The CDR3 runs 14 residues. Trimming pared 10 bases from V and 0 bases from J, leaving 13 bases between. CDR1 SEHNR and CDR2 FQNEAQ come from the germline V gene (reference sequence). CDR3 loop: CAISLLDSNQPQHF. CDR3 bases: TGTGCCATTTCCCTCCTCGATAGCAATCAGCCCCAGCATTTT.

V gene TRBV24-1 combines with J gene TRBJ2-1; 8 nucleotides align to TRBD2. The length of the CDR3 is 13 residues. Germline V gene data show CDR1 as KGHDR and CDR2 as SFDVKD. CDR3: CGVAGSSYNEQFF. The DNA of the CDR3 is TGTGGGGTAGCGGGGAGCTCCTACAATGAGCAGTTCTTC.

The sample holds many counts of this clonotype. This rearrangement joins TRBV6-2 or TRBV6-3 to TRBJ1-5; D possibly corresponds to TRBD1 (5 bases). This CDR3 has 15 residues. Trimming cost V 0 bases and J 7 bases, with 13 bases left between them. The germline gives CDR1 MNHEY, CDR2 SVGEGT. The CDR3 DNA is TGTGCCAGCAGTTACTCGACACTAACAGGCCAGCCCCAGCATTTT. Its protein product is CASSYSTLTGQPQHF.

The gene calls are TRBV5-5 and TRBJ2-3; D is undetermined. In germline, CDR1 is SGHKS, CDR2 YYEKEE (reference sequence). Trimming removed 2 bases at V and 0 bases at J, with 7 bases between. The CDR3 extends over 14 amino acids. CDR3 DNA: TGTGCCAGCAGCTTCATCGGGAGCACAGATACGCAGTATTTT. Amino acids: CASSFIGSTDTQYF.

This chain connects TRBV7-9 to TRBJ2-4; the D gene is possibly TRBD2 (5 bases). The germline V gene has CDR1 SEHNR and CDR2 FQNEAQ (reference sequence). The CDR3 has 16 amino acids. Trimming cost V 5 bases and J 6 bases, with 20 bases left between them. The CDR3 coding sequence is TGTGCCAGCAGCCCCCAAAGAGGCTGGGAGAGAAACATTCAGTACTTC. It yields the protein CASSPQRGWERNIQYF.

This chain's CDR3 is CASSAGSLSYNEQFF. CDR3 DNA: TGTGCCAGCAGCGCTGGTTCCCTGTCCTACAATGAGCAGTTCTTC. The chain recombines TRBV12-3 or TRBV12-4 with TRBJ2-1; the D is unclear. V was pared by 6 bases and J by 1 base, with 13 bases between. The CDR3 runs to 15 residues.

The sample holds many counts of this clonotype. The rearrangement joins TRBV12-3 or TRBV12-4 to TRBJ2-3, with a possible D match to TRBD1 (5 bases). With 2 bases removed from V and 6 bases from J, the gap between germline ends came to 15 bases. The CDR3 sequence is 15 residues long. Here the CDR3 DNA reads TGTGCCAGCAGTTTAAATTCAGGGATACCCGATACGCAGTATTTT. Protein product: CASSLNSGIPDTQYF.